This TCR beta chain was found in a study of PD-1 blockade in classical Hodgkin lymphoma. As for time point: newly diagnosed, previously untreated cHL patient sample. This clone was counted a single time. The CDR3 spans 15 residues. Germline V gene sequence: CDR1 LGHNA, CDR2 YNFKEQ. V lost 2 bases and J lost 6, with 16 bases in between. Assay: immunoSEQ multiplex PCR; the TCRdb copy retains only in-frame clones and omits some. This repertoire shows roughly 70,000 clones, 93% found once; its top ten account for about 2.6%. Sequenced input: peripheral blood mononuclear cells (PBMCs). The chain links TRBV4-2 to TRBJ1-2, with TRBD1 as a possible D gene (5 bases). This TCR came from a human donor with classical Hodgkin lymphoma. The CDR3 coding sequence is TGTGCCAGCAGCCAAAGTATCGTCAGGGTTGATGGCTACACCTTC. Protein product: CASSQSIVRVDGYTF.